The entry that follows covers one T cell receptor (beta chain) sequence. These data come from a study of blood T cell repertoires in COVID-19. Ages ranged from about 18 to 89 years, with residence in 24 US areas. Contact with a PCR-confirmed or clinician-diagnosed COVID-19 case occurred within 2 weeks of entry. Per the germline V gene, CDR1 is SGHTA and CDR2 is FQGTGA. V lost 3 bases to trimming and J lost 3 bases, with 11 bases between them. The CDR3 sequence is 14 residues long. Clones were sequenced by immunoSEQ multiplex PCR, and TCRdb holds only the in-frame ones, with some missing. Of approximately 280,000 clones listed, about four fifths are singletons.

J is TRBJ1-1 and V is TRBV7-3, with D possibly matching TRBD1 (6 bases). Sequencing input: PBMCs or T cells enriched from blood (not recorded which). The sequence was collected from a man aged 40-49 years who had been exposed to COVID-19. The CDR3 loop is CASSFSPGDTEAFF. The CDR3 DNA follows: TGTGCCAGCAGCTTTTCACCAGGGGACACTGAAGCTTTCTTT.